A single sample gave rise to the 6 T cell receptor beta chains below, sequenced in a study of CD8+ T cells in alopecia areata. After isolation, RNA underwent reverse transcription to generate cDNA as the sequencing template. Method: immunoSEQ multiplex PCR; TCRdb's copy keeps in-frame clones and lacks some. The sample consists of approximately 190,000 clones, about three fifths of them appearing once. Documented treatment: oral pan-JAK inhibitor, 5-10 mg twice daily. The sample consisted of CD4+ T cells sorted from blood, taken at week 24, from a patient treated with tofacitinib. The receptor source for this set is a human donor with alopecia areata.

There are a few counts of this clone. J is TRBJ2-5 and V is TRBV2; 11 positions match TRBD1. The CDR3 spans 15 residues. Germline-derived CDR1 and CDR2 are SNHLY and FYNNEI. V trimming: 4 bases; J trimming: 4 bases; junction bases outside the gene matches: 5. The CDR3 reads CASSGTGGRGETQYF. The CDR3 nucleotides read TGTGCCAGCAGTGGGACAGGGGGCCGAGGAGAGACCCAGTACTTC. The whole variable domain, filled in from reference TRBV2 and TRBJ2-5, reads EPEVTQTPSHQVTQMGQEVILRCVPISNHLYFYWYRQILGQKVEFLVSFYNNEISEKSEIFDDQFSVERPDGSNFTLKIRSTKLEDSAMYFCASSGTGGRGETQYFGPGTRLLVL.

The CDR3 here is CASSFQVSGETQYF. CDR3 sequence (DNA): TGTGCCAGCAGCTTTCAAGTCTCTGGGGAGACCCAGTACTTC. V gene TRBV7-2 combines with J gene TRBJ2-5; the D is unclear. The ends were cut back, 3 bases at V and 5 bases at J, with 13 bases in the middle. Per the germline V gene, CDR1 is SGHTA and CDR2 is FQGNSA. This CDR3 has 14 residues.

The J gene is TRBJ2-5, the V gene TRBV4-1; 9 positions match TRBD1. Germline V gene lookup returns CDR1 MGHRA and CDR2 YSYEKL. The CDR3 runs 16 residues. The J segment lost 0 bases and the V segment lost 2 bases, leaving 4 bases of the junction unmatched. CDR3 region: CASSQLDRGHQETQYF. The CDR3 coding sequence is TGCGCCAGCAGCCAACTGGACAGGGGCCACCAAGAGACCCAGTACTTC.

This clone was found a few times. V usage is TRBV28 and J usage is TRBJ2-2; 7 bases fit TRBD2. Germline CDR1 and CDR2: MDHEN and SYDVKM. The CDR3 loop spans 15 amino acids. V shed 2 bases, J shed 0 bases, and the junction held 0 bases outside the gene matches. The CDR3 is CASSLLAANTGELFF. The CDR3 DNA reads TGTGCCAGCAGTTTACTAGCGGCGAACACCGGGGAGCTGTTTTTT.

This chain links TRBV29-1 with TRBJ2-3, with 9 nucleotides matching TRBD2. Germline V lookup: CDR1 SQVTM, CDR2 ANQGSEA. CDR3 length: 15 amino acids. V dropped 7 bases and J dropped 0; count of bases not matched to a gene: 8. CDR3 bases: TGCAGCGACGTCCTTAGCGGGGGAAGCACAGATACGCAGTATTTT. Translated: CSDVLSGGSTDTQYF.

The CDR3 region is CAISDLLPGTSERILSYEQYF. The DNA for the CDR3 is TGTGCCATCAGTGACCTACTACCAGGGACTAGCGAGAGAATCCTATCCTACGAGCAGTACTTC. This chain joins TRBV10-3 and TRBJ2-7, with 10 bases that match TRBD2. The V segment lost 3 bases and the J segment 1 base; nucleotides outside the gene matches: 21. CDR1 ENHRY and CDR2 SYGVKD come from the germline V gene. The CDR3 is 21 residues long.